This TCR beta chain derives from a study of T cell changes during pregnancy in multiple sclerosis. Data came from immunoSEQ multiplex PCR; TCRdb stores just in-frame clones and leaves some out. This table has about 68,000 clones, approximately 90% appearing once. This CDR3 contains 18 residues. V was pared by 0 bases and J by 2 bases, with 10 bases of the junction left unmatched. Germline V gene data show CDR1 as MGHRA and CDR2 as YSYEKL. The sequence derives from a female donor with multiple sclerosis, enrolled in a pregnancy study. This chain links TRBV4-1 with TRBJ2-5; TRBD2 matches at 9 bases. Sample: peripheral blood, taken in the third trimester of pregnancy. CDR3 DNA: TGCGCCAGCAGCCAAGACATCGGCATGGCGGGGGGGCAAGAGACCCAGTACTTC. This gives the protein CASSQDIGMAGGQETQYF.